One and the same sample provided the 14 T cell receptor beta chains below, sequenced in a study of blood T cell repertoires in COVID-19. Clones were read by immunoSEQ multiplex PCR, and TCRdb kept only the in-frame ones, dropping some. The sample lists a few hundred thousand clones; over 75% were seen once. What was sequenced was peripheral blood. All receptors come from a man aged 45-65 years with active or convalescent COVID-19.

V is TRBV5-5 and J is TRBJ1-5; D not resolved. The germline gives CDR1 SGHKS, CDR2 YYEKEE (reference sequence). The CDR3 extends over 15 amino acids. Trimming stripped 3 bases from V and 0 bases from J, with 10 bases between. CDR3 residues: CASSWATYSNQPQHF. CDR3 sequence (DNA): TGTGCCAGCAGCTGGGCCACTTATAGCAATCAGCCCCAGCATTTT.

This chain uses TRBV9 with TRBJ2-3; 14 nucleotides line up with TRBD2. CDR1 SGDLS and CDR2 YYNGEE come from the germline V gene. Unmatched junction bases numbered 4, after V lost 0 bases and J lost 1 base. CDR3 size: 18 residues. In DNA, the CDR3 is TGTGCCAGCAGCGTAGGGACTAGCGGGGGGTGGGGCACAGATACGCAGTATTTT. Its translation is CASSVGTSGGWGTDTQYF.

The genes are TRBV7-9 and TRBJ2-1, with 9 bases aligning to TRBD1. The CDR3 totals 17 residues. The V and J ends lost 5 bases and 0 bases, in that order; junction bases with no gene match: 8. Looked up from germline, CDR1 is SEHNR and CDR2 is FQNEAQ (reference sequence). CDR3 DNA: TGTGCCAGCAGCCATAGACCGACAGGGGGCTCCTACAATGAGCAGTTCTTC. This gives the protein CASSHRPTGGSYNEQFF. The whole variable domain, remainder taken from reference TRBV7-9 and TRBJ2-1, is DTGVSQNPRHKITKRGQNVTFRCDPISEHNRLYWYRQTLGQGPEFLTYFQNEAQLEKSRLLSDRFSAERPKGSFSTLEIQRTEQGDSAMYLCASSHRPTGGSYNEQFFGPGTRLTVL.

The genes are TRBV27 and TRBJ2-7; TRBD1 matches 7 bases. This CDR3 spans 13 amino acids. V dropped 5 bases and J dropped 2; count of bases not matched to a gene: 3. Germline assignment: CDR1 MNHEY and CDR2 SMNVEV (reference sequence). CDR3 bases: TGTGCCAGCAGTCGACAGGGTGCCTACGAGCAGTACTTC. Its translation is CASSRQGAYEQYF.

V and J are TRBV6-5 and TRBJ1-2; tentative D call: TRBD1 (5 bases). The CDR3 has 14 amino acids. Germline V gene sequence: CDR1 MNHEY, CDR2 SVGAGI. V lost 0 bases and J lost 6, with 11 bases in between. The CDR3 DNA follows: TGTGCCAGCAGTTACTCGGACACTGGGGATGGCTACACCTTC. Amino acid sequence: CASSYSDTGDGYTF.

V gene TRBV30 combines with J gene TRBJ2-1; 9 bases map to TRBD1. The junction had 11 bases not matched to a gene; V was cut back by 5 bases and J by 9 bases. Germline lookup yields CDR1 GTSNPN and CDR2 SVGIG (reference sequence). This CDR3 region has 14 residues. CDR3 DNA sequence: TGTGCCTGGTCACCGGGACAGGGTTTGTTTGAGCAGTTCTTC. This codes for CAWSPGQGLFEQFF.

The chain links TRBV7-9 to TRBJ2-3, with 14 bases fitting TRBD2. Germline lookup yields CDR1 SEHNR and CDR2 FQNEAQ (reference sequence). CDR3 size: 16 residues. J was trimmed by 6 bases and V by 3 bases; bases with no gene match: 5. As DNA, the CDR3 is TGTGCCAGCAGCTTGGGGACTAGCGGGAGAACGGATACGCAGTATTTT. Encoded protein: CASSLGTSGRTDTQYF.

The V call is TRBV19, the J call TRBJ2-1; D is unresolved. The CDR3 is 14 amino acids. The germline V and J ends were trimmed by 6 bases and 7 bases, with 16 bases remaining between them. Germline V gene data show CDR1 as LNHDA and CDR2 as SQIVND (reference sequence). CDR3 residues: CASSPEAGYNEQFF. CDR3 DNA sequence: TGTGCCAGTAGCCCAGAGGCCGGGTATAATGAGCAGTTCTTC.

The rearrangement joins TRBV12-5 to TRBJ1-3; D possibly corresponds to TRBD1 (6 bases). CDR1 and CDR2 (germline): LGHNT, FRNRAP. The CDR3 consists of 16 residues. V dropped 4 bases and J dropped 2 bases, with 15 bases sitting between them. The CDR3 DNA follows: TGTGCTAGTGGTTCTCGGGGACACCCGACTGGAAACACCATATATTTT. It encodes CASGSRGHPTGNTIYF.

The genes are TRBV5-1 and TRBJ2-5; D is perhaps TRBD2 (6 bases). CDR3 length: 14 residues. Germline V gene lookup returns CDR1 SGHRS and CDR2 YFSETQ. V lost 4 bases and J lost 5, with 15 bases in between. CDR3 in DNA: TGCGCCAGCAGCCGCGAAGGGGCGGGGGAGACCCAGTACTTC. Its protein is CASSREGAGETQYF.

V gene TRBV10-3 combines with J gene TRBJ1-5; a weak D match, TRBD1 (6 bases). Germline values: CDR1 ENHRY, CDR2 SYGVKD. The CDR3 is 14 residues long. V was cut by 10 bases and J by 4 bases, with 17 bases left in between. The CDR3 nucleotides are TGTGCCAGCGCCTTAGGGGGGGGAAATCAGCCCCAGCATTTT. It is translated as CASALGGGNQPQHF.

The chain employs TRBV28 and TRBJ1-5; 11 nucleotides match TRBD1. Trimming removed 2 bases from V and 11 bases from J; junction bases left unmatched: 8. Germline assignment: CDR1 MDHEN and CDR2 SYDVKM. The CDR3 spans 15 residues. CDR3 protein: CASSLAGQGDEAQHF. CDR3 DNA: TGTGCCAGCAGTTTAGCGGGACAGGGGGATGAGGCCCAGCATTTT.

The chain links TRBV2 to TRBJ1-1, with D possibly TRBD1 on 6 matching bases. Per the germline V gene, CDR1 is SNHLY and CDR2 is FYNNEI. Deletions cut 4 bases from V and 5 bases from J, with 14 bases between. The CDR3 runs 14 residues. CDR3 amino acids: CASSASRTDTEAFF. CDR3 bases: TGTGCCAGCAGTGCTAGCAGGACAGATACTGAAGCTTTCTTT. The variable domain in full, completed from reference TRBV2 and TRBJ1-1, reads EPEVTQTPSHQVTQMGQEVILRCVPISNHLYFYWYRQILGQKVEFLVSFYNNEISEKSEIFDDQFSVERPDGSNFTLKIRSTKLEDSAMYFCASSASRTDTEAFFGQGTRLTVV.

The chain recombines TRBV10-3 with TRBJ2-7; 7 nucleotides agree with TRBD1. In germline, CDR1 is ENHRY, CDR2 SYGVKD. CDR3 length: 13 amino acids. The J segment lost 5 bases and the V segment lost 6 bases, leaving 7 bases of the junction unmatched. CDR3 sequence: CAIRTLDRDEQYF. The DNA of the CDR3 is TGTGCCATCAGGACGTTAGACAGGGACGAGCAGTACTTC.